One sample yielded the 19 T cell receptor beta chains listed below, sequenced in a study of immune reconstitution after stem cell transplant in scleroderma. Each CDR3 protein gets one entry after TCRdb re-called the RT-PCR reads with MiXCR. The sample carries about 2,300 distinct CDR3 sequences, approximately 5.9% recorded once. Sampling was performed before or after autologous hematopoietic stem cell transplantation (not recorded which). The receptors shown here come from a female donor with systemic sclerosis.

In its sample, this clonotype was seen a few times. V gene TRBV7-8 combines with J gene TRBJ2-7; possible D gene TRBD2, 6 bases. The CDR3 covers 13 residues. V shed 5 bases and J shed 3 bases, with 11 bases lying between them. Looked up from germline, CDR1 is SGHVS and CDR2 is FQNEAQ. In DNA form, the CDR3 reads TGTGCCAGCAGCCGCCCGGACTACTACGAGCAGTACTTC. Its protein product is CASSRPDYYEQYF.

Within the sample, this clonotype is large. V and J are TRBV14 and TRBJ2-1; TRBD2 matches at 13 bases. Germline V gene lookup returns CDR1 SGHDN and CDR2 FVKESK. This CDR3 spans 17 amino acids. With V trimmed by 3 bases and J by 1 base, 3 bases remained unmatched. The CDR3: CASSHPLAGGSYNEQFF. Here the CDR3 DNA reads TGTGCCAGCAGCCACCCACTAGCGGGAGGGTCCTACAATGAGCAGTTCTTC.

By sample fraction, this clonotype is medium-sized. The rearrangement joins TRBV7-3 to TRBJ2-7; tentatively, D is TRBD2 (5 bases). Germline V gives CDR1 SGHTA, CDR2 FQGTGA. The V and J ends lost 5 bases and 0 bases respectively, with 11 bases between them. The CDR3 sequence is 14 residues long. CDR3 DNA: TGTGCCAGCAGCCCCGGACGGGGCTCCTACGAGCAGTACTTC. It is translated as CASSPGRGSYEQYF.

The chain links TRBV6-5 to TRBJ1-6; D remains ambiguous. CDR3 length: 15 amino acids. Germline CDR1 reads MNHEY; CDR2 reads SVGAGI. Deletions cut 0 bases from V and 9 bases from J, with 12 bases between. CDR3 residues: CASSYSGQLGSPLHF. As DNA, the CDR3 is TGTGCCAGCAGTTACTCAGGGCAGCTTGGTTCACCCCTCCACTTT.

This clonotype occurred a few times. The chain uses TRBV15 and TRBJ1-2; 7 bases agree with TRBD1. CDR3 length equals 14 residues. V gave up 3 bases and J gave up 2 bases; unmatched junction bases: 3. CDR1 LNHNV and CDR2 YYDKDF come from the germline V gene (reference sequence). The CDR3 DNA reads TGTGCCACCAGCAGGGACAGGATCAACTATGGCTACACCTTC. Encoded protein: CATSRDRINYGYTF.

Sample share makes this clonotype medium-sized. This sequence joins TRBV27 and TRBJ2-3, with D perhaps being TRBD1 or TRBD2 (6 bases each). V lost 2 bases to trimming and J lost 4 bases, with 13 bases between them. Germline assignment: CDR1 MNHEY and CDR2 SMNVEV (reference sequence). This CDR3 is built from 15 residues. For the CDR3, the DNA is TGTGCCAGCAGTTTAGGGGGGCCTTTGTCAGATACGCAGTATTTT. Translation: CASSLGGPLSDTQYF.

The J gene is TRBJ2-3, the V gene TRBV11-1; 9 bases are shared with TRBD2. V shed 6 bases, J shed 4 bases, and the junction held 2 bases outside the gene matches. The germline V gene encodes CDR1 SGHAT and CDR2 FQDESV (reference sequence). The CDR3 is 13 residues long. CDR3 residues: CASSVAGADTQYF. The CDR3 nucleotides are TGTGCCAGCAGTGTAGCGGGGGCAGATACGCAGTATTTT.

This clonotype was detected a few times. This chain connects TRBV14 to TRBJ1-1, with a tentative D call TRBD1 (6 bases). V was pared by 4 bases and J by 4 bases, with 16 bases between. Germline CDR1 and CDR2: SGHDN and FVKESK. This CDR3 has 15 residues. The CDR3, as DNA: TGTGCCAGCAGCCCGATCGGACAGACAATCACTGAAGCTTTCTTT. Translating it yields CASSPIGQTITEAFF. The complete variable domain, with remaining parts taken from reference TRBV14 and TRBJ1-1, reads EAGVTQFPSHSVIEKGQTVTLRCDPISGHDNLYWYRRVMGKEIKFLLHFVKESKQDESGMPNNRFLAERTGGTYSTLKVQPAELEDSGVYFCASSPIGQTITEAFFGQGTRLTVV.

Sample share makes this clonotype medium-sized. The chain has TRBV2 and TRBJ2-7; 12 bases match TRBD1. The V and J ends lost 5 bases and 6 bases, in that order; junction bases with no gene match: 5. In germline, CDR1 is SNHLY, CDR2 FYNNEI. The CDR3 is 14 amino acids. In DNA, the CDR3 is TGTGCCAGCAGTAGGGACAGGGGGCATTTCGAGCAGTACTTC. As protein: CASSRDRGHFEQYF.

This clonotype is classed as medium-sized (0.01 to 0.1%). The rearrangement joins TRBV27 to TRBJ2-1; the match to TRBD1 covers 9 bases. V was clipped by 2 bases and J by 9 bases; unmatched bases: 8. This CDR3 spans 15 amino acids. CDR1 is MNHEY and CDR2 is SMNVEV in the germline V gene (reference sequence). The CDR3: CASSLGTGIFGEQFF. Written as DNA, the CDR3 is TGTGCCAGCAGTTTAGGGACAGGGATTTTTGGTGAGCAGTTCTTC.

This clonotype showed up just a few times. The chain recombines TRBV20-1 with TRBJ1-2, with TRBD1 as a possible D gene (5 bases). This CDR3 has 13 amino acids. V was cut by 3 bases and J by 8 bases, with 16 bases left in between. CDR1 is DFQATT and CDR2 is SNEGSKA in the germline V gene (reference sequence). CDR3 loop: CSASFRDVRGYTF. CDR3 in DNA: TGCAGTGCTAGTTTCAGGGATGTAAGGGGCTACACCTTC.

This clonotype is deemed medium-sized. The V and J genes are TRBV15 and TRBJ2-1, with 9 bases matching TRBD1. V was pared by 6 bases and J by 4 bases, with 10 bases of the junction left unmatched. The CDR3 contains 16 residues. Germline CDR1 is LNHNV and CDR2 is YYDKDF (reference sequence). The CDR3 loop is CATSPPGGTGYNEQFF. The CDR3 DNA sequence: TGTGCCACCAGTCCCCCTGGGGGGACAGGGTACAATGAGCAGTTCTTC.

The chain uses TRBV5-6 and TRBJ2-4; TRBD2 is a possible D gene (5 bases). The germline V and J ends were trimmed by 4 bases and 0 bases, with 11 bases remaining between them. CDR1 and CDR2 (germline): SGHDT, YYEEEE. The CDR3 consists of 15 residues. The CDR3 reads CASSADAGAKNIQYF. CDR3 DNA: TGTGCCAGCAGCGCCGACGCGGGAGCCAAAAACATTCAGTACTTC.

As regards this clonotype: A read error may produce the germline difference seen at one junction end. The chain carries TRBV7-9 and TRBJ1-5; D not resolved. The CDR3 is made up of 12 amino acids. Germline-derived CDR1 and CDR2 are SEHNR and FQNEAQ (reference sequence). The CDR3: CASQEGNRPQHF. As DNA, the CDR3 is TGTGCCAGCCAGGAGGGCAATCGGCCCCAGCATTTT.

The rearrangement uses TRBV27 and TRBJ1-5; maybe TRBD1 (5 bases). V was clipped by 3 bases and J by 5 bases, with 11 bases between them. The CDR3 runs 14 residues. Germline assignment: CDR1 MNHEY and CDR2 SMNVEV (reference sequence). CDR3 coding DNA: TGTGCCAGCAGTTTTGGCAGGGAGCATCAGCCCCAGCATTTT. The encoded protein is CASSFGREHQPQHF.

This clonotype qualifies as large. The CDR3 is CASSPVQGNQPQHF. As DNA, the CDR3 is TGTGCCAGCTCACCCGTTCAGGGCAATCAGCCCCAGCATTTT. The V call is TRBV18, the J call TRBJ1-5, with D hard to call. CDR1 and CDR2 from the germline V gene are KGHSH and LQKENI. This CDR3 comprises 14 residues. V lost 3 bases and J lost 2, with 8 bases in between.

This clonotype was counted a few times. This sequence joins TRBV6-2 or TRBV6-3 and TRBJ1-2; weak D call: TRBD1 (6 bases). V lost 2 bases to trimming and J lost 4 bases, with 11 bases between them. Germline CDR1 and CDR2: MNHEY and SVGEGT. The CDR3 length is 14 residues. The CDR3 bases are TGTGCCAGCAGTTACACGGACAGCTTCTATGGCTACACCTTC. It specifies CASSYTDSFYGYTF.

This clonotype qualifies as medium-sized. V usage is TRBV6-2 or TRBV6-3 and J usage is TRBJ2-4, with D possibly being TRBD2 (6 bases). The CDR3 totals 15 residues. Germline lookup yields CDR1 MNHEY and CDR2 SVGEGT. Trimming cost V 4 bases and J 1 base, with 11 bases left between them. The chain's CDR3 is CASSSRGLAKNIQYF. CDR3 coding DNA: TGTGCCAGCAGTTCTCGGGGACTGGCCAAAAACATTCAGTACTTC.

About this clonotype itself: A read error may be the cause here, since a much bigger clone is one base away. The chain combines TRBV3-1 with TRBJ1-1; tentative D call: TRBD1 (5 bases). Germline CDR1 and CDR2: LGHDT and YNNKEL (reference sequence). This CDR3 comprises 14 residues. V was trimmed by 1 base and J by 0 bases, leaving 6 bases between them. The CDR3 loop reads CASSQGGMNTEAFF. CDR3 in DNA: TGTGCCAGCAGCCAAGGGGGGATGAACACTGAAGCTTTCTTT. Drawing the rest from reference TRBV3-1 and TRBJ1-1, the complete variable domain is DTAVSQTPKYLVTQMGNDKSIKCEQNLGHDTMYWYKQDSKKFLKIMFSYNNKELIINETVPNRFSPKSPDKAHLNLHINSLELGDSAVYFCASSQGGMNTEAFFGQGTRLTVV.